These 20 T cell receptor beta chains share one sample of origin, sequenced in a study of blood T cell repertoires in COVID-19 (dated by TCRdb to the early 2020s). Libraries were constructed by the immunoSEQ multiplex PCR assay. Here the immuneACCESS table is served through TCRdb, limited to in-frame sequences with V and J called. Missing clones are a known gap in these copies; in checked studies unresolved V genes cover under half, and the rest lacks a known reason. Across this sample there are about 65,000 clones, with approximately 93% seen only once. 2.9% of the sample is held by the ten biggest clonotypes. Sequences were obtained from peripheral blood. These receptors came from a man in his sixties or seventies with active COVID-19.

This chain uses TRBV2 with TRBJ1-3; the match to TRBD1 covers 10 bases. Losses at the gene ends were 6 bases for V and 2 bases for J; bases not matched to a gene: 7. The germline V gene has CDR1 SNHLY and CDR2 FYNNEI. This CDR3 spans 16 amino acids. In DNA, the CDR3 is TGTGCCAGCAGGGAAACCGGGACAGGGGCTGGAAACACCATATATTTT. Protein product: CASRETGTGAGNTIYF.

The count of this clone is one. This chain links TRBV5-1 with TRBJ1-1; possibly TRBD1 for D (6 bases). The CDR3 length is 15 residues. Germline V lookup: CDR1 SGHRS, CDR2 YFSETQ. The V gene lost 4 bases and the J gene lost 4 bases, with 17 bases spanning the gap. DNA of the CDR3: TGCGCCAGCAGCGGCCAAATGGGGGCGGGCACTGAAGCTTTCTTT. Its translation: CASSGQMGAGTEAFF.

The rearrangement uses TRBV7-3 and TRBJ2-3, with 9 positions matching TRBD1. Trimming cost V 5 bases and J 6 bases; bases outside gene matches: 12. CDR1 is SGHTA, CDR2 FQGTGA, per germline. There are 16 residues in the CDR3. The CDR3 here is CASSKLGTGWSDTQYF. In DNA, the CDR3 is TGTGCCAGCAGCAAATTAGGGACAGGGTGGTCCGATACGCAGTATTTT.

CDR3 nucleotides: TGTGCCAGCAGCACCCAAGGACAGGTTTTAGGCGAGCAGTACGTC. This codes for CASSTQGQVLGEQYV. The chain combines TRBV7-8 with TRBJ2-7; TRBD1 agrees at 7 bases. The CDR3 runs 15 residues. Germline lookup yields CDR1 SGHVS and CDR2 FQNEAQ. Trimming at V came to 5 bases and at J to 6 bases, leaving 13 bases not matched to a gene.

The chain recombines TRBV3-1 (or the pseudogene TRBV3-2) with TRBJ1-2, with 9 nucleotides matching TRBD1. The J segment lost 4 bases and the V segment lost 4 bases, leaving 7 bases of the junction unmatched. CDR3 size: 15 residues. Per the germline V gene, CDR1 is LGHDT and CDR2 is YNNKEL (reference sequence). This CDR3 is CASSLRTGEGYGYTF. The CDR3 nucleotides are TGTGCCAGCAGCCTTCGGACAGGGGAGGGCTATGGCTACACCTTC.

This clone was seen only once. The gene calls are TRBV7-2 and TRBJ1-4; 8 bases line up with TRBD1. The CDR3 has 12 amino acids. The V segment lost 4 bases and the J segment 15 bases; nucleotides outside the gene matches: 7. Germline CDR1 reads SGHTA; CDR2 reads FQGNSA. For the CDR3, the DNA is TGTGCCAGCAGCTCGGACAGGGAGCGGTTGTTTTTT. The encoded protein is CASSSDRERLFF.

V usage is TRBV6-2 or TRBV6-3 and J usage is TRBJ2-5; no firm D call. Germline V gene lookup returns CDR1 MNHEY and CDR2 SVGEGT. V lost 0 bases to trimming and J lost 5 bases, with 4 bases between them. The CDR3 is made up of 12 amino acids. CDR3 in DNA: TGTGCCAGCAGTTACTCCAGGGAGACCCAGTACTTC. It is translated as CASSYSRETQYF.

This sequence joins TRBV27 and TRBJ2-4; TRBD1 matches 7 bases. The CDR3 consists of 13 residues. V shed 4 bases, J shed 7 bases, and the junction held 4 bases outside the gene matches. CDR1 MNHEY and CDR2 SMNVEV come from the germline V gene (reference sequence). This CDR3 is CASSYTQGNIQYF. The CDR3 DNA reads TGTGCCAGCAGTTACACACAGGGGAACATTCAGTACTTC.

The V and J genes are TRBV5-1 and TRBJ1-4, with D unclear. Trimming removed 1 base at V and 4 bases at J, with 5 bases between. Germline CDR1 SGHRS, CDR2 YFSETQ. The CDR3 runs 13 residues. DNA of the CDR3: TGCGCCAGCAGCTTGTCGGGTAATGAAAAACTGTTTTTT. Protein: CASSLSGNEKLFF.

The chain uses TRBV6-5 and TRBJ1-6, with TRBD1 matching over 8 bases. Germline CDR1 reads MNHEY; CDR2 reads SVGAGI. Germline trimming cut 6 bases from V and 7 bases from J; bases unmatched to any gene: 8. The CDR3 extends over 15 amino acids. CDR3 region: CASSPLPGGNSPLHF. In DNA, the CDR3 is TGTGCCAGCAGCCCCCTGCCAGGGGGCAATTCACCCCTCCACTTT.

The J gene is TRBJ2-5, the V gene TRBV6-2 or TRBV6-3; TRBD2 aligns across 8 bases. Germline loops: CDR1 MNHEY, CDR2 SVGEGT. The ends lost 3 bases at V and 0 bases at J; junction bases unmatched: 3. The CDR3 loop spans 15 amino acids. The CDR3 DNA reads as TGTGCCAGCAGTTATTCAGCGGGGGACCAAGAGACCCAGTACTTC. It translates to CASSYSAGDQETQYF.

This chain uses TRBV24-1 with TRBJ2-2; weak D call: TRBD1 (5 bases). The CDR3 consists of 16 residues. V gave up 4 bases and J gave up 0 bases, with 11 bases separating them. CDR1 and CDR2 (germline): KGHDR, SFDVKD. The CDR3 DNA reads TGTGCCACCAGTGACCCGACAGACACGAACACCGGGGAGCTGTTTTTT. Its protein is CATSDPTDTNTGELFF.

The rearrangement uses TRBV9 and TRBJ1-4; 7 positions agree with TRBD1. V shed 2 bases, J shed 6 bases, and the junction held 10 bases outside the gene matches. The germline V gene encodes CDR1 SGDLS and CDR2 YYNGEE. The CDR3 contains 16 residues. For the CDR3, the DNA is TGTGCCAGCAGCGTGGCGACGGGACAGCGGTATGAAAAACTGTTTTTT. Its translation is CASSVATGQRYEKLFF.

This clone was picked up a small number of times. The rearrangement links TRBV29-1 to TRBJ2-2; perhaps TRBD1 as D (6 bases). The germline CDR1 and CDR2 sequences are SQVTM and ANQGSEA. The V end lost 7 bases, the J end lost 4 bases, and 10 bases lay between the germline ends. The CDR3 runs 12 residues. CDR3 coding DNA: TGCAGCGCGACAGGAATCACCGGGGAGCTGTTTTTT. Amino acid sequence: CSATGITGELFF.

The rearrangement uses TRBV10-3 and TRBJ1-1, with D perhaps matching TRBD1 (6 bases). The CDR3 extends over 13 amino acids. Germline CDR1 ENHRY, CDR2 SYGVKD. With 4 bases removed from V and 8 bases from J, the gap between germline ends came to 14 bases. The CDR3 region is CAISGAPDREAFF. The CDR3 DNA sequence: TGTGCCATCAGTGGGGCGCCAGACAGGGAAGCTTTCTTT.

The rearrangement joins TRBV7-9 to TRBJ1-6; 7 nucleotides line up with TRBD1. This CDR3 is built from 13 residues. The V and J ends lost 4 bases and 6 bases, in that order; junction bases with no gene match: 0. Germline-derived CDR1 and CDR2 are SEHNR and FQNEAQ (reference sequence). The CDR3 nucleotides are TGTGCCAGCAGCTACAGGGGTAATTCACCCCTCCACTTT. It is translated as CASSYRGNSPLHF. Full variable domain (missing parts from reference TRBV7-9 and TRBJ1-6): DTGVSQNPRHKITKRGQNVTFRCDPISEHNRLYWYRQTLGQGPEFLTYFQNEAQLEKSRLLSDRFSAERPKGSFSTLEIQRTEQGDSAMYLCASSYRGNSPLHFGNGTRLTVT.

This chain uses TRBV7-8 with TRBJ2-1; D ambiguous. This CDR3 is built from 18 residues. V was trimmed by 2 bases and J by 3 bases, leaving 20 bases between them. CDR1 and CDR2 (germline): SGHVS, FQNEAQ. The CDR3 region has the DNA TGTGCCAGCAGCTTAAACCTTGCAAGCACCCTCGTCTACAATGAGCAGTTCTTC. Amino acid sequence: CASSLNLASTLVYNEQFF.

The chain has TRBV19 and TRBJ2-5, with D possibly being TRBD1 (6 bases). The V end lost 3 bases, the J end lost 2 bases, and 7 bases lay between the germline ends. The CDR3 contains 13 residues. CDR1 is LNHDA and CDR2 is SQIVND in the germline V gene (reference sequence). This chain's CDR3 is CASSMDRQETQYF. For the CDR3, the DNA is TGTGCCAGTAGTATGGACAGACAAGAGACCCAGTACTTC.

DNA for the CDR3: TGTGCCAGCAGTTATATAAGGGGCGCGAATCAGCCCCAGCATTTT. Translating gives CASSYIRGANQPQHF. This rearrangement joins TRBV6-2 or TRBV6-3 to TRBJ1-5, with D tentatively TRBD1 (5 bases). The CDR3 is 15 amino acids. Germline V gives CDR1 MNHEY, CDR2 SVGEGT. The V gene lost 3 bases and the J gene lost 4 bases, with 13 bases spanning the gap.

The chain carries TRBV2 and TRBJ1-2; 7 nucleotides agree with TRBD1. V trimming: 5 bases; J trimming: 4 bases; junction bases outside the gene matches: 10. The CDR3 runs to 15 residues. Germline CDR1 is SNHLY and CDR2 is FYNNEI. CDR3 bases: TGTGCCAGCAGTTCCGACAGGGCGGAGAGCTATGGCTACACCTTC. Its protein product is CASSSDRAESYGYTF.